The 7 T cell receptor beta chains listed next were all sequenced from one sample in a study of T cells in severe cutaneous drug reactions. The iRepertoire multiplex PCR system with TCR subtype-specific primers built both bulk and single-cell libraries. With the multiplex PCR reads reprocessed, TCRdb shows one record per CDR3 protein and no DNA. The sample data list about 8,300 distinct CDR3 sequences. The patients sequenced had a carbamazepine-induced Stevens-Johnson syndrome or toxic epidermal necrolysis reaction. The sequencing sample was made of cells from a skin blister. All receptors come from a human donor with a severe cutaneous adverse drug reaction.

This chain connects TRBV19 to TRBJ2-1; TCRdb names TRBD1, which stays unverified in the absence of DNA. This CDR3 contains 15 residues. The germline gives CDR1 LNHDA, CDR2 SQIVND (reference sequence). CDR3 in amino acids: CASSNTGGSYNEQFF. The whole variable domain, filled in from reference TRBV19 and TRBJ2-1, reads DGGITQSPKYLFRKEGQNVTLSCEQNLNHDAMYWYRQDPGQGLRLIYYSQIVNDFQKGDIAEGYSVSREKKESFPLTVTSAQKNPTAFYLCASSNTGGSYNEQFFGPGTRLTVL.

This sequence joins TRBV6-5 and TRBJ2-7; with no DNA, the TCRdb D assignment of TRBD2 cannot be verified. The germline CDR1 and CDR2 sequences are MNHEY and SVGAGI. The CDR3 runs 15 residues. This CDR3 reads CASSYVSNRRNEQYF.

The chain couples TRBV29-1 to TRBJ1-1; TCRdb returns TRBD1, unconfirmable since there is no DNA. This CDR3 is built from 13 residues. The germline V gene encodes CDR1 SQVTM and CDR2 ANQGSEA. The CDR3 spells CSVGVGVGTEAFF.

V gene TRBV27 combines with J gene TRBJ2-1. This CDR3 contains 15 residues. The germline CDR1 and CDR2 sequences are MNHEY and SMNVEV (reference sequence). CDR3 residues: CASSSLGNRINEQFF.

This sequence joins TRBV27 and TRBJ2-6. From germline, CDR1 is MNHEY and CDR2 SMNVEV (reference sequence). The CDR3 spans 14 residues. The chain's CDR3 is CASSFSSGANVLTF.

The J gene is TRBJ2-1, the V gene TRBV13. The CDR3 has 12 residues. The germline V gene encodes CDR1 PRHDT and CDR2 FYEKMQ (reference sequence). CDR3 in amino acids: CASSLVPAEQFF.

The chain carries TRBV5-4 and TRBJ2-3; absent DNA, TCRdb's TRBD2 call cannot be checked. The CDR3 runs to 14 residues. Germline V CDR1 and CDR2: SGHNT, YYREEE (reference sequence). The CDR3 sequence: CASSLAGGPDTQYF.